Following are 5 T cell receptor beta chains from one sample sequenced in a study of T-cell memory formation after mild COVID-19. TCRdb called the 5' RACE reads again in MiXCR, with one record for every CDR3 protein. Of approximately 260,000 distinct CDR3 sequences in the sample, around 15% were seen once. Specimen: PBMCs or a T cell subset sorted from them (not recorded which). The receptors come from a young man who had mild COVID-19 (a few samples of this study predate the infection). Cell type and time point are not known.

This clonotype was seen only a few times. The rearrangement links TRBV20-1 to TRBJ1-4; D uncertain. The V end was cut by 3 bases, the J end by 5 bases, with 10 bases between. CDR3 size: 13 residues. Germline V gene data show CDR1 as DFQATT and CDR2 as SNEGSKA (reference sequence). CDR3 coding DNA: TGCAGTGCTAGCCTTCCCCAAAATGAAAAACTGTTTTTT. Amino acids: CSASLPQNEKLFF.

The J gene is TRBJ1-4, the V gene TRBV6-2 or TRBV6-3; no reliable D call. V gave up 4 bases and J gave up 8 bases, with 14 bases separating them. The CDR3 covers 14 residues. Germline CDR1 reads MNHEY; CDR2 reads SVGEGT. CDR3 coding DNA: TGTGCCAGCAGTTTATTCGGGGAGGGCGAAAAACTGTTTTTT. This sequence encodes CASSLFGEGEKLFF.

The rearrangement links TRBV5-1 to TRBJ1-3; D call uncertain. Germline CDR1 SGHRS, CDR2 YFSETQ. The V gene lost 4 bases and the J gene lost 0 bases, with 11 bases spanning the gap. This CDR3 has 15 residues. As DNA, the CDR3 is TGCGCCAGCAGCACCGACGGATTCTCTGGAAACACCATATATTTT. Protein product: CASSTDGFSGNTIYF.

This chain links TRBV15 with TRBJ2-1; D is unclear. Germline CDR1 LNHNV, CDR2 YYDKDF (reference sequence). With 0 bases removed from V and 9 bases from J, the gap between germline ends came to 6 bases. CDR3 length: 12 amino acids. The chain's CDR3 is CATSRDRPEQFF. In nucleotides, the CDR3 is TGTGCCACCAGCAGAGATCGTCCTGAGCAGTTCTTC. The full variable domain, with the rest looked up from reference TRBV15 and TRBJ2-1, is DAMVIQNPRYQVTQFGKPVTLSCSQTLNHNVMYWYQQKSSQAPKLLFHYYDKDFNNEADTPDNFQSRRPNTSFCFLDIRSPGLGDTAMYLCATSRDRPEQFFGPGTRLTVL.

This clonotype was counted ten times or more. The chain is built from TRBV7-2 and TRBJ2-5; D unresolved. The V end was cut by 1 base, the J end by 10 bases, with 10 bases between. The CDR3 contains 12 residues. Looked up from germline, CDR1 is SGHTA and CDR2 is FQGNSA. CDR3 sequence reads: CASSLVRWSQYF. CDR3 nucleotide sequence: TGTGCCAGCAGCTTAGTGCGCTGGAGCCAGTACTTC.